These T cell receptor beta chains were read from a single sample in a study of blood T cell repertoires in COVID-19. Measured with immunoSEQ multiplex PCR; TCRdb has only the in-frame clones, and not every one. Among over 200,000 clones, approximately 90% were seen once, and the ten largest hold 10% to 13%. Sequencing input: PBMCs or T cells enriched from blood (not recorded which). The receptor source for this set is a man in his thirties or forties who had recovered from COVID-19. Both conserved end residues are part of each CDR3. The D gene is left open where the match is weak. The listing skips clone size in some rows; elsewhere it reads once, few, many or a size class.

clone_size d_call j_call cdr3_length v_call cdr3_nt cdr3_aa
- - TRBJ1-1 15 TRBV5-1 TGCGCCAGCAGCACACTACAGGGATGGCACACTGAAGCTTTCTTT CASSTLQGWHTEAFF
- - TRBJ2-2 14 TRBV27 TGTGCCAGCAGTTTCCAACTCAGGGTCGGAGAGCTGTTTTTT CASSFQLRVGELFF
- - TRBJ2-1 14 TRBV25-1 TGTGCCAGCAGTGAGACGCCAGGGTTCAATGAGCAGTTCTTC CASSETPGFNEQFF
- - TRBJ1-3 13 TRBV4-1 TGCGCCAGCAGACAGGGATCAGGAAACACCATATATTTT CASRQGSGNTIYF
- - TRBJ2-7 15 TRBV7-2 TGTGCCAGCAGCTCGCGGGCCCCCTGGTCCTACGAGCAGTACTTC CASSSRAPWSYEQYF
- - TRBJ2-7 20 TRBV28 TGTGCCAGCAGTTTAGAGGCCTCAGCCGACTTTTTACCCACCCCCGGGGAGCAGTACTTC CASSLEASADFLPTPGEQYF
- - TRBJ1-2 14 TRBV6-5 TGTGCCAGCAGCCCCTGGGGAGCTAACTATGGCTACACCTTC CASSPWGANYGYTF
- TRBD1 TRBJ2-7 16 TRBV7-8 TGTGCCAGCAGTCCGAGAAGACAGGGGGTCTCTGCAGAGCAGTACTTC CASSPRRQGVSAEQYF
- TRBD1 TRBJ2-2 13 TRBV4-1 TGCGCCAGCAGCCAGACAGGGAGTGGGGAGCTGTTTTTT CASSQTGSGELFF
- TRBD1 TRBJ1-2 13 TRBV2 TGTGCCAGCATTAGACAGGGGGCTGGTGGCTACACCTTC CASIRQGAGGYTF
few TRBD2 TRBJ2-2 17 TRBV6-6 TGTGCCAGCAGTCCGGGACTAGCGCGCTCGAACACCGGGGAGCTGTTTTTT CASSPGLARSNTGELFF
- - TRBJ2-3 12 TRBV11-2 TGTGCCAGCAGCGTCGACCAGGTTACGCAGTATTTT CASSVDQVTQYF
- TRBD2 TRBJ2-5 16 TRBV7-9 TGTGCCAGCAGCTTTCTAGCGGGAGGGCCGGGGGAGACCCAGTACTTC CASSFLAGGPGETQYF
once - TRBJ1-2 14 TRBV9 TGTGCCAGCAGCGCTGACGGAGGCAACTATGGCTACACCTTC CASSADGGNYGYTF
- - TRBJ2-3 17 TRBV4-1 TGCGCCAGCAGCCAAGATCGGTACCTAGGAGGTGGGGATACGCAGTATTTT CASSQDRYLGGGDTQYF
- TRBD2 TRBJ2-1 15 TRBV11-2 TGTGCCAGCAGCTCCTCTAGCGGGAGGGCCGGTGAGCAGTTCTTC CASSSSSGRAGEQFF
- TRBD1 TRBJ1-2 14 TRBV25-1 TGTGCCAGCAGTCCGGGACAGCGAGCTTATGGCTACACCTTC CASSPGQRAYGYTF
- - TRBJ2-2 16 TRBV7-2 TGTGCCAGCAGATTAGGGGTCGGCAGAGGCACCGGGGAGCTGTTTTTT CASRLGVGRGTGELFF
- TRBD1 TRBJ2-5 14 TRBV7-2 TGTGCCAGCAGGGGACAGGGGAGGGAGGAGACCCAGTACTTC CASRGQGREETQYF
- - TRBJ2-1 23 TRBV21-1 TGTGCCAGCAGCCTCGGGTGTCTGGGGTGGGTAGCGGCCCCCATGGGGTCCTACAATGAGCAGTTCTTC CASSLGCLGWVAAPMGSYNEQFF
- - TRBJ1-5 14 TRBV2 TGTGCCAGCGCGGAGGACGGCTTCAATCAGCCCCAGCATTTT CASAEDGFNQPQHF
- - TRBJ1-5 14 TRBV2 TGTGCCAGCAGTCCCTTTGTCCGGAATCAGCCCCAGCATTTT CASSPFVRNQPQHF
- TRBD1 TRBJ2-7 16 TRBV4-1 TGCGCCAGCAGCCAGGCCGGGACAGGGATCTCCTACGAGCAGTACTTC CASSQAGTGISYEQYF
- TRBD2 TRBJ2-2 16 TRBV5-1 TGCGCCAGCAGCTGGGGGCTAGCGGGGAACACCGGGGAGCTGTTTTTT CASSWGLAGNTGELFF
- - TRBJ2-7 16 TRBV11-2 TGTGCCAGCAGCTCCCATCGAGGGTCTAGGGCCTACGAGCAGTACTTC CASSSHRGSRAYEQYF
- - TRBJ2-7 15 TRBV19 TGTGCCAGTAGCCCCCGGGTAGGGGCGGCCTACGAGCAGTACTTC CASSPRVGAAYEQYF
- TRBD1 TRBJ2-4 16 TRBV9 TGTGCCAGCAGCACGAGGACAGGGGGGTCCAAAAACATTCAGTACTTC CASSTRTGGSKNIQYF
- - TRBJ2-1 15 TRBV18 TGTGCCAGCTCCCTCAACAGGGCCGCTTACAATGAGCAGTTCTTC CASSLNRAAYNEQFF
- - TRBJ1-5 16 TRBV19 TGTGCCAGTAGTTCACCGCGACAGACTCGCAATCAGCCCCAGCATTTT CASSSPRQTRNQPQHF
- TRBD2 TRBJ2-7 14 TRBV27 TGTGCCAGCAGTTTAGCCCCGGGAGGTTACGAGCAGTACTTC CASSLAPGGYEQYF
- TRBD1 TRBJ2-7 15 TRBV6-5 TGTGCCAGCAGCCGACCGGGACAGGGGGCGGGAGAGCAGTACTTC CASSRPGQGAGEQYF
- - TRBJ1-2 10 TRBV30 TGTGCCTGCCAGTCCTATGGCTACACCTTC CACQSYGYTF
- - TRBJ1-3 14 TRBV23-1 TGCGCCAGCAGTCTGGGGCTCCCTGGAAACACCATATATTTT CASSLGLPGNTIYF
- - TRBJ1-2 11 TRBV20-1 TGCAGTGCTAGCTTCCCGGGTGGCTACACCTTC CSASFPGGYTF
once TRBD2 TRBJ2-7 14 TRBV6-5 TGTGCCAGCAGTTACTCGACTAGCGGGAGAACCCCTTACTTC CASSYSTSGRTPYF
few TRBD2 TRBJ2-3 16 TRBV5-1 TGCGCCAGCAGCTTGGGACTAGCGGGCAACACAGATACGCAGTATTTT CASSLGLAGNTDTQYF
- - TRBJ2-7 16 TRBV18 TGTGCCAGCTCACCCAGCCTAGCGAGTTATGCTAGAGAGCAGTACTTC CASSPSLASYAREQYF
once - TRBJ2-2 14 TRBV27 TGTGCCAGCAGTTGGAGAACGAACACCGGGGAGCTGTTTTTT CASSWRTNTGELFF
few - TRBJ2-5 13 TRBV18 TGTGCCAGCTCACGGGGCACTCAAGAGACCCAGTACTTC CASSRGTQETQYF
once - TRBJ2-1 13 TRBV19 TGTGCCAGCAGGGAATATGAGTACAATGAGCAGTTCTTC CASREYEYNEQFF
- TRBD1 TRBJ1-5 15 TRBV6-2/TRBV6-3 TGTGCCAGCAGCTGGACAGGGGGCAGCAATCAGCCCCAGCATTTT CASSWTGGSNQPQHF
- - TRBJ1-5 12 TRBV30 TGTGCCTGGAGTGGGGGAGGGCAGCCCCAGCATTTT CAWSGGGQPQHF
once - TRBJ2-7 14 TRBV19 TGTGCCAGTAGTATGTCAGGGTGGCCCTACGAGCAGTACTTC CASSMSGWPYEQYF
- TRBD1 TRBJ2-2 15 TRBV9 TGTGCCAGCAGCGAAAATTCCAGGGGGCGCGGGGAGCTGTTTTTT CASSENSRGRGELFF
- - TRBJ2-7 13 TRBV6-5 TGTGCCAGCAGCCCCTCTGGGCCATCAATACAGTACTTC CASSPSGPSIQYF
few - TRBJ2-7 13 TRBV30 TGTGCCTGGAGTGTTACCGACGGGCGGGCGCAGTACTTC CAWSVTDGRAQYF
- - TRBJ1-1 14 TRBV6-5 TGTGCCAGCAGTTACACGGACATGAACACTGAAGCTTTCTTT CASSYTDMNTEAFF
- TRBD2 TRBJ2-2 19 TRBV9 TGTGCCAGCAGCGCCCTGTCCGGGACTAGCGGGGGCCGGGAAGGGGAGCTGTTTTTT CASSALSGTSGGREGELFF
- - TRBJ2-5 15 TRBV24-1 TGTGCCACCAGTGATTCAGGGGAGGGCCAAGAGACCCAGTACTTC CATSDSGEGQETQYF
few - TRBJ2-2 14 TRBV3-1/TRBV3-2 TGTGCCAGCAGCCAAGATCGGAGGGCCGGGGAGCTGTTTTTT CASSQDRRAGELFF
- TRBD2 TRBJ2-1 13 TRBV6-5 TGTGCCAGCAGTTACCACGGGGGGAATGAGCAGTTCTTC CASSYHGGNEQFF
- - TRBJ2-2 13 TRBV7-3 TGTGCCAGCAGCTCAACTCCGACCGGGGAGCTGTTTTTT CASSSTPTGELFF
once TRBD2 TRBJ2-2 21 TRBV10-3 TGTGCCATCCCGACAAGAGGACTAGCGGGGATAAAAAACCCGAACACCGGGGAGCTGTTTTTT CAIPTRGLAGIKNPNTGELFF
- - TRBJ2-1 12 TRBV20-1 TGCAGTGCTAGTAGGGAGTTCAATGAGCAGTTCTTC CSASREFNEQFF
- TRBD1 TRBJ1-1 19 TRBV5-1 TGCGCCAGCAGCTTGGGGCGCTCCGGGACAGGGCGTTCAAACACTGAAGCTTTCTTT CASSLGRSGTGRSNTEAFF
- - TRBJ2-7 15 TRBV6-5 TGTGCCAGCAGCCGCGGGAAGGGGGCAAGAGGGGAGCAGTACTTC CASSRGKGARGEQYF
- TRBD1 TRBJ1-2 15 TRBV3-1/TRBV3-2 TGTGCCAGCAGCCCGACAGGGTCTAACGCTATGGGCTACACCTTC CASSPTGSNAMGYTF